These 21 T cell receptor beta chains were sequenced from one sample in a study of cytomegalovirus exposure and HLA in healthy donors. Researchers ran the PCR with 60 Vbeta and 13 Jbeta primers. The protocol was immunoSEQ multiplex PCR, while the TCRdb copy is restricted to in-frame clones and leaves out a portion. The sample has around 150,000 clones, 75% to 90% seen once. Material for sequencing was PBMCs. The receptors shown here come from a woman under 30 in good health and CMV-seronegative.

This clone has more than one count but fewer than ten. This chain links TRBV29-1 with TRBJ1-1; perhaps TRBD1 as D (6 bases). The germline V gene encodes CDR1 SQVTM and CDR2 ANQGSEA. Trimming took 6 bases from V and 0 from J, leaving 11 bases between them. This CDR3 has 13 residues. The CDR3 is CSVLDRLNTEAFF. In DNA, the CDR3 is TGCAGCGTCCTGGACAGATTGAACACTGAAGCTTTCTTT.

In DNA, the CDR3 is TGTGCCAGCAGCAGATACCGACTAGCCATCGACCCCTACGAGCAGTACTTC. This gives the protein CASSRYRLAIDPYEQYF. This chain connects TRBV11-2 to TRBJ2-7; TRBD2 aligns across 7 bases. In germline, CDR1 is SGHAT, CDR2 FQNNGV. The ends lost 5 bases at V and 2 bases at J; junction bases unmatched: 15. CDR3 length: 17 amino acids.

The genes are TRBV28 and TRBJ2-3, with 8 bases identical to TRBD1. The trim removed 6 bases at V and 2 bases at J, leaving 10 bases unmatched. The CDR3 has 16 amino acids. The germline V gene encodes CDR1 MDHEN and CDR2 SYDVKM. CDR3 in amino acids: CASSSPRQGSTDTQYF. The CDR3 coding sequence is TGTGCCAGCAGCAGTCCACGACAGGGGTCCACAGATACGCAGTATTTT.

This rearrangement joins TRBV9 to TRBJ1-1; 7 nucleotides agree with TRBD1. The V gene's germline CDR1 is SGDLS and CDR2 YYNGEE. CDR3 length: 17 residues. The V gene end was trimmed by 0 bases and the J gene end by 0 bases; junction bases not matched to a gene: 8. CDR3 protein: CASSVDLQGTVNTEAFF. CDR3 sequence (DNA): TGTGCCAGCAGCGTAGATCTACAGGGGACTGTGAACACTGAAGCTTTCTTT.

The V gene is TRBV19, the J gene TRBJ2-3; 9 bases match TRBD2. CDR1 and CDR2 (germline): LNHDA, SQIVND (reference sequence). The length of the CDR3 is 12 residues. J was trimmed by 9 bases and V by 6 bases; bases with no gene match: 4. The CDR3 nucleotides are TGTGCCAGTAGCCGGACTAGCGCCACGCAGTATTTT. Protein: CASSRTSATQYF.

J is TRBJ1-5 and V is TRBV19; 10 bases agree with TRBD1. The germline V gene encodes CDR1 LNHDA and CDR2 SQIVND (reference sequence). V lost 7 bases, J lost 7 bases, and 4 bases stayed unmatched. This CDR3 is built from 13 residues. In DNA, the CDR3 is TGTGCCAGTACTTGGACAGGGGGGCAGCCCCAGCATTTT. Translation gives CASTWTGGQPQHF.

CDR3 residues: CASRRIPGNIQYF. The CDR3 nucleotides read TGTGCCAGTAGACGGATCCCCGGGAACATTCAGTACTTC. The rearrangement uses TRBV19 and TRBJ2-4, with D unclear. The CDR3 spans 13 residues. The germline V gene has CDR1 LNHDA and CDR2 SQIVND (reference sequence). The germline V and J ends were trimmed by 6 bases and 7 bases, with 13 bases remaining between them.

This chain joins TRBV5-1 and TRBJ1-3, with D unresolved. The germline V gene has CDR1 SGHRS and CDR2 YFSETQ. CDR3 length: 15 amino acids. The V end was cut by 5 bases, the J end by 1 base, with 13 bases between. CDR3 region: CASRREPESGNTIYF. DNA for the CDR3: TGCGCCAGCAGGAGGGAACCCGAATCTGGAAACACCATATATTTT. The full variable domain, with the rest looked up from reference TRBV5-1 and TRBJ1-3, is KAGVTQTPRYLIKTRGQQVTLSCSPISGHRSVSWYQQTPGQGLQFLFEYFSETQRNKGNFPGRFSGRQFSNSRSEMNVSTLELGDSALYLCASRREPESGNTIYFGEGSWLTVV.

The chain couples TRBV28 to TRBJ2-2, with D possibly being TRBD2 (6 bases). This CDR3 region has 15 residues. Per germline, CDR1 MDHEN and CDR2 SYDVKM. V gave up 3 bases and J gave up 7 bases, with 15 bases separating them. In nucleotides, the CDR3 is TGTGCCAGCAGTTTGGCGGGACCGATCAACGGGGAGCTGTTTTTT. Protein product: CASSLAGPINGELFF.

Here the CDR3 DNA reads TGTGCCAGCAGCTTAGCGTCTAGCGACCCCTACGAGCAGTACTTC. Translating gives CASSLASSDPYEQYF. J is TRBJ2-7 and V is TRBV7-2, with D maybe TRBD2 (6 bases). The CDR3 has 15 residues. CDR1 is SGHTA, CDR2 FQGNSA, per germline. V lost 0 bases and J 2 bases, leaving 11 bases between the germline ends.

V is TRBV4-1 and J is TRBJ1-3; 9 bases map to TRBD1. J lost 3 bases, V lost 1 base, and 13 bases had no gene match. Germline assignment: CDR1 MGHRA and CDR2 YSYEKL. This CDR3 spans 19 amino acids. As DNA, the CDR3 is TGCGCCAGCAGCCAAGCGCGTGTACAGGGGGCGCGTCTTGGAAACACCATATATTTT. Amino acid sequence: CASSQARVQGARLGNTIYF.

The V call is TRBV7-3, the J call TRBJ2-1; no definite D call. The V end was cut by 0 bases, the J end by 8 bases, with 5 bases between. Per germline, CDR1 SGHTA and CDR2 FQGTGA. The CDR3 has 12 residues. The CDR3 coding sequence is TGTGCCAGCAGCTTAACGAGTCATGAGCAGTTCTTC. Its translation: CASSLTSHEQFF.

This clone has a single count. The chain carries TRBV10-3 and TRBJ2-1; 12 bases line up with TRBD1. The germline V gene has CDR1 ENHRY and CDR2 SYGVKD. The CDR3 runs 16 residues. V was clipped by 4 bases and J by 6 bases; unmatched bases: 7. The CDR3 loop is CAISASGTGGSNEQFF. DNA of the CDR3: TGTGCCATCAGTGCGTCCGGGACAGGGGGCTCCAATGAGCAGTTCTTC.

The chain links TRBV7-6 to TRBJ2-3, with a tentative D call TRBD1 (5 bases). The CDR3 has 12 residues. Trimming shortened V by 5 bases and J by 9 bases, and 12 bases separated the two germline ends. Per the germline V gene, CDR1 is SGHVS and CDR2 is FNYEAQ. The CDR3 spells CASSPYRQTQYF. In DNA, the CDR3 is TGTGCCAGCAGCCCCTACCGACAGACGCAGTATTTT.

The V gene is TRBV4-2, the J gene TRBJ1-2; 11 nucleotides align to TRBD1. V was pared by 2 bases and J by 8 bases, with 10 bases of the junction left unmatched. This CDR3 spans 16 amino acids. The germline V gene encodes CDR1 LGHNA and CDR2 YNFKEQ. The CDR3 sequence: CASSQTGQGVIKGYTF. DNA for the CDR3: TGTGCCAGCAGCCAAACGGGACAGGGGGTGATTAAGGGCTACACCTTC.

The CDR3 DNA reads as TGTGCCAGCAAGGGAGGGGATTACACTGAAGCTTTCTTT. Translating gives CASKGGDYTEAFF. The chain joins TRBV28 to TRBJ1-1; possibly TRBD1 for D (5 bases). Germline lookup yields CDR1 MDHEN and CDR2 SYDVKM. Trimming took 7 bases from V and 3 from J, leaving 12 bases between them. The CDR3 has 13 residues.

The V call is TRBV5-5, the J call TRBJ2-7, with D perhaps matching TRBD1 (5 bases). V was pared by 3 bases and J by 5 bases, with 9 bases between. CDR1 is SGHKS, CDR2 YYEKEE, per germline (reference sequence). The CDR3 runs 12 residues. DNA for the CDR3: TGTGCCAGCAGCTGGGGCAGGGACGAGCAGTACTTC. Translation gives CASSWGRDEQYF.

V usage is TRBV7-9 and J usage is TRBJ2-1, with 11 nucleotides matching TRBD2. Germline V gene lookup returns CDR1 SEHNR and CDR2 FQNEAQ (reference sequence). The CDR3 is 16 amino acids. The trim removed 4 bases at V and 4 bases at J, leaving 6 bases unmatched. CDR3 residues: CASSSIAGGVYNEQFF. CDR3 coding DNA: TGTGCCAGCAGCTCAATAGCGGGAGGGGTTTACAATGAGCAGTTCTTC.

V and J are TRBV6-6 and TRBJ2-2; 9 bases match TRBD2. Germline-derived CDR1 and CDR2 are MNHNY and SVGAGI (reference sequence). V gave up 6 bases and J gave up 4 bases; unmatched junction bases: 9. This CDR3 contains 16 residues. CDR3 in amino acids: CASRPRLAVPTGELFF. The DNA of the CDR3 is TGTGCCAGCAGACCCCGACTAGCGGTACCCACCGGGGAGCTGTTTTTT.

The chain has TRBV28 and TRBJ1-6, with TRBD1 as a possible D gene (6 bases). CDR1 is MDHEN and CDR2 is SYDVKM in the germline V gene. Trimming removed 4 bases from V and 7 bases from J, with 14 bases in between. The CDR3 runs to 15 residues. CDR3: CASSSPDRRNSPLHF. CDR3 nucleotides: TGTGCCAGCAGTTCCCCCGACAGGAGAAATTCACCCCTCCACTTT.

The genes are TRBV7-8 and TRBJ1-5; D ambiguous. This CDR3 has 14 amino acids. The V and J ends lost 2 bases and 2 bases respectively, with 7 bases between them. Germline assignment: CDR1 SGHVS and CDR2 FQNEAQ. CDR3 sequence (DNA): TGTGCCAGCAGCTTATACGGTGGCAATCAGCCCCAGCATTTT. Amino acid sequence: CASSLYGGNQPQHF.